This passage covers 19 T cell receptor beta chains from one sample sequenced in a study of CD8+CD57+ T cells in acquired aplastic anemia. It was genomic DNA that served as the template for profiling TCR beta VDJ and CDR3. A single record per CDR3 protein comes from TCRdb applying MiXCR to the reads. The table has hundreds of thousands of distinct CDR3 sequences, approximately 55% seen once. Material: sorted CD4+, CD8+, or CD8+CD57+ T cells (not recorded which) from PBMCs. The receptors come from a human donor with severe aplastic anemia or a healthy control (not recorded which).

Worth noting for this clonotype: Lacking the conserved final phenylalanine or tryptophan, this CDR3 likely reflects a read error. The rearrangement links TRBV20-1 to TRBJ1-2; D unresolved. Germline CDR1 is DFQATT and CDR2 is SNEGSKA (reference sequence). V gave up 6 bases and J gave up 1 base, with 18 bases separating them. CDR3 length: 15 amino acids. CDR3 bases: TGCAGTGCGAAGGAATGGCAGGCTATTAACTATGGCTACACCGTC. This sequence encodes CSAKEWQAINYGYTV.

Only one count was recorded for this clonotype. Germline and junction disagree at one end, which may indicate a read error. J is TRBJ1-2 and V is TRBV12-3 or TRBV12-4; D perhaps matches TRBD1 (5 bases). The CDR3 covers 14 residues. CDR3 region: CACRQGGRATGYTF. The CDR3 nucleotides are TGTGCCTGCAGGCAGGGAGGGCGGGCCACTGGCTACACCTTC.

The CDR3 region has the DNA TGCAGTGCTGGACGGACAGGGGGCGCGTCCGGGGAGCTGTTTTTT. Its translation is CSAGRTGGASGELFF. The rearrangement links TRBV20-1 to TRBJ2-2; 11 bases agree with TRBD1. The germline V gene encodes CDR1 DFQATT and CDR2 SNEGSKA (reference sequence). The trim removed 5 bases at V and 6 bases at J, leaving 8 bases unmatched. The CDR3 spans 15 residues.

The V gene is TRBV2, the J gene TRBJ2-7; D ambiguous. Germline assignment: CDR1 SNHLY and CDR2 FYNNEI. V was shortened by 4 bases and J by 5 bases, with 12 bases between the two germline ends. The CDR3 extends over 13 amino acids. As DNA, the CDR3 is TGTGCCAGCAGTGTGGGGTTGAGGAACGAGCAGTACTTC. It yields the protein CASSVGLRNEQYF.

This clonotype was found many times. The V and J genes are TRBV30 and TRBJ2-7, with D perhaps matching TRBD2 (7 bases). This CDR3 is 14 amino acids long. V lost 2 bases and J lost 3, with 14 bases in between. Germline assignment: CDR1 GTSNPN and CDR2 SVGIG (reference sequence). Here the CDR3 DNA reads TGTGCCTGGAGTTTTGGGGGAGGGGGCTACGAGCAGTACTTC. Protein product: CAWSFGGGGYEQYF.

The chain combines TRBV10-3 with TRBJ2-7; the D call may be TRBD1 or TRBD2 (5 bases each). The V end was cut by 9 bases, the J end by 0 bases, with 12 bases between. Per the germline V gene, CDR1 is ENHRY and CDR2 is SYGVKD. CDR3 length: 13 amino acids. CDR3 region: CAIRDESSYEQYF. The CDR3 coding sequence is TGTGCCATTAGGGACGAGAGCTCCTACGAGCAGTACTTC.

There are many counts of this clonotype. The V gene is TRBV4-1, the J gene TRBJ1-2; D is uncertain. V lost 2 bases and J lost 4, with 17 bases in between. This CDR3 spans 16 amino acids. CDR1 is MGHRA, CDR2 YSYEKL, per germline. CDR3 sequence (DNA): TGCGCCAGCAGCCAAAAGCCGGAAAGAGGGTTCTATGGCTACACCTTC. It codes for CASSQKPERGFYGYTF.

The genes are TRBV7-9 and TRBJ2-7, with D unclear. CDR3 length equals 13 residues. The germline gives CDR1 SEHNR, CDR2 FQNEAQ (reference sequence). Trimming took off 4 bases at V and 6 bases at J, with 13 bases between the two ends. CDR3 amino acids: CASSSISTSEQYF. CDR3 in DNA: TGTGCCAGCAGCTCAATATCCACCTCCGAGCAGTACTTC. Full variable domain (outside the CDR3, taken from reference TRBV7-9 and TRBJ2-7): DTGVSQNPRHKITKRGQNVTFRCDPISEHNRLYWYRQTLGQGPEFLTYFQNEAQLEKSRLLSDRFSAERPKGSFSTLEIQRTEQGDSAMYLCASSSISTSEQYFGPGTRLTVT.

In this sample, this clonotype turned up many times. The chain recombines TRBV5-1 with TRBJ1-3, with TRBD1 matching over 7 bases. The J segment lost 1 base and the V segment lost 5 bases, leaving 3 bases of the junction unmatched. From germline, CDR1 is SGHRS and CDR2 YFSETQ. This CDR3 spans 14 amino acids. This chain's CDR3 is CASRGQQSGNTIYF. The CDR3 coding sequence is TGCGCCAGCAGGGGACAGCAGTCTGGAAACACCATATATTTT.

In this sample, this clonotype turned up many times. V usage is TRBV3-1 and J usage is TRBJ1-2; 7 bases match TRBD1. Germline trimming cut 3 bases from V and 4 bases from J; bases unmatched to any gene: 8. This CDR3 comprises 15 residues. Germline V gene lookup returns CDR1 LGHDT and CDR2 YNNKEL (reference sequence). The CDR3 here is CASSQETGKSYGYTF. In DNA form, the CDR3 reads TGTGCCAGCAGCCAGGAGACAGGGAAAAGCTATGGCTACACCTTC.

This chain connects TRBV15 to TRBJ1-1; D is uncertain. The CDR3 runs to 13 residues. Germline CDR1 reads LNHNV; CDR2 reads YYDKDF (reference sequence). Trimming left V 10 bases short and J 6 bases short, with 18 bases between. DNA for the CDR3: TGTGCCATCGAGCGGGGAGTGTTTGCTGAAGCTTTCTTT. It yields the protein CAIERGVFAEAFF. The full variable domain, its missing parts supplied by reference TRBV15 and TRBJ1-1, is DAMVIQNPRYQVTQFGKPVTLSCSQTLNHNVMYWYQQKSSQAPKLLFHYYDKDFNNEADTPDNFQSRRPNTSFCFLDIRSPGLGDTAMYLCAIERGVFAEAFFGQGTRLTVV.

The gene calls are TRBV28 and TRBJ2-1; the match to TRBD1 covers 9 bases. This CDR3 region has 17 residues. V shed 1 base and J 8 bases; nucleotides not matched to a gene: 12. The germline CDR1 and CDR2 sequences are MDHEN and SYDVKM. The CDR3 sequence: CASSLYAGTGKGYEQFF. CDR3 bases: TGTGCCAGCAGTTTATACGCCGGGACAGGGAAAGGCTATGAGCAGTTCTTC.

CDR3 sequence reads: CASSTPFYGYTF. The CDR3 region has the DNA TGTGCCAGCAGTACTCCCTTCTATGGCTACACCTTC. This chain links TRBV25-1 with TRBJ1-2; no reliable D call. The germline V gene encodes CDR1 MGHDK and CDR2 SYGVNS. This CDR3 is built from 12 residues. V lost 5 bases and J 4 bases, leaving 8 bases between the germline ends.

This clonotype was recorded only once. Just one base apart from a much larger clone, this may be a read error. The V and J genes are TRBV6-1 and TRBJ1-5, with 7 bases matching TRBD1. Germline V gives CDR1 MNHNS, CDR2 SASEGT. This CDR3 has 15 amino acids. CDR3 protein: CASLGDKGGNQLQHF. The CDR3 DNA sequence: TGTGCCAGCTTAGGAGACAAAGGGGGCAATCAGCTCCAGCATTTT.

As for this clonotype: A read error may produce the germline difference seen at one junction end. The chain uses TRBV5-1 and TRBJ1-1, with D maybe TRBD1 (6 bases). Germline V CDR1 and CDR2: SGHRS, YFSETQ. This CDR3 is built from 15 residues. This CDR3 reads CASTITGQLNTEAFF. CDR3 DNA: TGTGCCAGCACCATCACCGGACAGCTGAACACTGAAGCTTTCTTT.

The rearrangement uses TRBV9 and TRBJ2-5; D is uncertain. Looked up from germline, CDR1 is SGDLS and CDR2 is YYNGEE. The V gene lost 0 bases and the J gene lost 5 bases, with 14 bases spanning the gap. The CDR3 contains 15 residues. CDR3 sequence reads: CASSVAGGARETQYF. The CDR3 nucleotides read TGTGCCAGCAGCGTAGCAGGCGGCGCGAGGGAGACCCAGTACTTC.

Concerning this clonotype: One base away lies a much larger clone, so this may be a sequencing read error. The rearrangement uses TRBV27 and TRBJ1-2; no reliable D call. The CDR3 runs to 13 residues. Germline values: CDR1 MNHEY, CDR2 SMNVEV (reference sequence). Trimming pared 6 bases from V and 4 bases from J, leaving 12 bases between. CDR3 sequence reads: CASSLGESYGYTF. The CDR3 DNA reads TGTGCCAGCAGCCTTGGGGAGAGCTATGGCTACACCTTC.

The chain links TRBV15 to TRBJ2-3; D not resolved. The germline V gene has CDR1 LNHNV and CDR2 YYDKDF (reference sequence). CDR3 length: 13 amino acids. Trimming removed 6 bases from V and 2 bases from J, with 9 bases in between. CDR3 residues: CATRPGNTDTQYF. CDR3 DNA sequence: TGTGCCACCAGACCGGGTAACACAGATACGCAGTATTTT.

This chain connects TRBV2 to TRBJ2-3, with 7 bases identical to TRBD1. V lost 5 bases, J lost 6 bases, and 11 bases stayed unmatched. Germline V lookup: CDR1 SNHLY, CDR2 FYNNEI. The CDR3 loop spans 15 amino acids. The CDR3 region is CASSQGVGGSDTQYF. As DNA, the CDR3 is TGTGCCAGCAGTCAAGGGGTAGGGGGCTCGGATACGCAGTATTTT.